Listed below are T cell receptor beta chains from one sample, sequenced in a study of blood T cell repertoires in COVID-19. Sequenced by immunoSEQ multiplex PCR; TCRdb stores in-frame clones only, minus some. The data show 300,000 to 400,000 clones, approximately 88% seen once. Sequences were obtained from peripheral blood. The origin of the receptors is a woman aged 25 to 45 with COVID-19, enrolled during active disease. The CDR3 runs from the conserved cysteine through the conserved F or W. The D gene is left open where the match is weak. Rows may omit the clone size; those that give it use once, few, many or a size class.

TRBD1,TRBJ2-5,.,TRBV5-1,CASSRNSDRGETQYF,TGCGCCAGCAGCCGGAATTCAGACAGGGGAGAGACCCAGTACTTC
.,TRBJ1-1,.,TRBV28,CASSLTTQGNTEAFF,TGTGCCAGCAGTCTGACAACTCAGGGTAACACTGAAGCTTTCTTT
.,TRBJ1-1,.,TRBV10-3,CAISEQGNEAFF,TGTGCCATCAGTGAGCAGGGAAATGAAGCTTTCTTT
.,TRBJ1-4,.,TRBV24-1,CATSEPRGGGDEKLFF,TGTGCCACCAGTGAGCCCCGCGGGGGGGGCGATGAAAAACTGTTTTTT
TRBD2,TRBJ2-5,.,TRBV7-2,CASSPEIWTSDFQYF,TGTGCCAGCAGCCCAGAAATTTGGACTAGCGATTTCCAGTACTTC
TRBD1,TRBJ1-1,many,TRBV2,CASLRDRLNTEAFF,TGTGCCAGCCTCCGGGACAGATTGAACACTGAAGCTTTCTTT
TRBD2,TRBJ2-3,.,TRBV4-3,CASSHGLGPNTDTQYF,TGCGCCAGCAGCCATGGACTAGGGCCCAACACAGATACGCAGTATTTT
TRBD1,TRBJ2-1,.,TRBV28,CASSWTGWSFF,TGTGCCAGCAGTTGGACAGGGTGGTCGTTCTTC
.,TRBJ2-3,.,TRBV29-1,CSVERTSTDTQYF,TGCAGCGTTGAAAGGACTAGCACAGATACGCAGTATTTT
.,TRBJ1-4,.,TRBV11-2,CASSSRGLDKAKLFF,TGTGCCAGCAGCTCGAGGGGGTTGGACAAAGCAAAACTGTTTTTT
TRBD1,TRBJ1-4,.,TRBV5-1,CASSWDSKKLFF,TGCGCCAGCAGCTGGGACAGCAAAAAACTGTTTTTT
TRBD2,TRBJ2-7,.,TRBV27,CASSPGGVGWFRQYF,TGTGCCAGCAGCCCCGGGGGGGTGGGCTGGTTCAGGCAGTACTTC
.,TRBJ1-2,.,TRBV6-5,CATGGPGMINYGYTF,TGTGCCACCGGTGGGCCAGGGATGATTAACTATGGCTACACCTTC
TRBD1,TRBJ1-1,.,TRBV11-3,CASRETGENTEAFF,TGTGCCAGCAGGGAGACAGGGGAGAACACTGAAGCTTTCTTT
TRBD1,TRBJ1-2,.,TRBV27,CASSLTGEKDYTF,TGTGCCAGCAGTTTGACAGGGGAAAAGGACTACACCTTC
.,TRBJ2-3,.,TRBV6-2/TRBV6-3,CASRPLAYLGDTQYF,TGTGCCAGCAGACCTCTAGCCTACCTCGGAGATACGCAGTATTTT
.,TRBJ1-3,.,TRBV7-2,CASSLAAVSGNTIYF,TGTGCCAGCAGCTTAGCGGCAGTCTCTGGAAACACCATATATTTT
TRBD2,TRBJ2-1,.,TRBV11-3,CASSLFAGENEQFF,TGTGCCAGCAGCTTATTTGCGGGAGAGAATGAGCAGTTCTTC
.,TRBJ2-3,.,TRBV5-1,CASSWTGIRYEPTTDTQYF,TGCGCCAGCAGCTGGACCGGGATCCGATATGAGCCCACCACAGATACGCAGTATTTT
.,TRBJ2-2,.,TRBV5-1,CASSFNADTGELFF,TGCGCCAGCAGCTTCAACGCGGACACCGGGGAGCTGTTTTTT
TRBD1,TRBJ2-5,.,TRBV7-2,CASRRTGGRGETQYF,TGTGCCAGCAGAAGGACAGGGGGCAGGGGGGAGACCCAGTACTTC
TRBD2,TRBJ2-3,.,TRBV14,CASSPYRGLAGGTDTQYF,TGTGCCAGCAGCCCCTACAGGGGACTAGCGGGAGGCACAGATACGCAGTATTTT
.,TRBJ1-3,.,TRBV9,CASRPTDYSGNTIYF,TGTGCCAGCAGACCAACAGACTACTCTGGAAACACCATATATTTT
.,TRBJ1-2,.,TRBV6-5,CASSYSWAENYGYTF,TGTGCCAGCAGTTACTCCTGGGCCGAGAACTATGGCTACACCTTC
TRBD2,TRBJ2-6,.,TRBV28,CASSSPWTSHSGANVLTF,TGTGCCAGCAGTTCCCCGTGGACTAGTCACTCTGGGGCCAACGTCCTGACTTTC
.,TRBJ2-5,.,TRBV7-2,CASSLGPEGRETQYF,TGTGCCAGCAGCTTAGGACCAGAGGGGAGGGAGACCCAGTACTTC
.,TRBJ2-3,.,TRBV24-1,CATSDFGRLSTDTQYF,TGTGCCACCAGTGATTTCGGCAGGCTGAGCACAGATACGCAGTATTTT
TRBD2,TRBJ2-7,.,TRBV7-9,CASGRGGEQYF,TGTGCCAGCGGGCGGGGGGGCGAGCAGTACTTC
TRBD2,TRBJ2-7,.,TRBV7-2,CASSLAGGGRTYEQYF,TGTGCCAGCAGCTTAGCGGGCGGGGGGCGAACCTACGAGCAGTACTTC
.,TRBJ2-3,.,TRBV3-1/TRBV3-2,CASSQERRTNQYF,TGTGCCAGCAGCCAAGAGCGAAGGACTAATCAGTATTTT
.,TRBJ2-1,few,TRBV11-2,CASSLRGLTSYNEQFF,TGTGCCAGCAGCTTGAGAGGCCTTACCTCCTACAATGAGCAGTTCTTC
TRBD1,TRBJ1-5,.,TRBV18,CASSSTGGIGVSNQPQHF,TGTGCCAGCTCGTCGACAGGGGGTATAGGGGTGAGCAATCAGCCCCAGCATTTT
TRBD2,TRBJ2-2,few,TRBV7-2,CASIGPGEGANTGELFF,TGTGCCAGTATTGGACCCGGGGAGGGCGCGAACACCGGGGAGCTGTTTTTT